Each of the 31 T cell receptor beta chains below was sequenced from the same sample in a study of cytomegalovirus exposure and HLA in healthy donors. Amplification used 60 Vbeta primers and 13 Jbeta primers. Only in-frame clones appear in the TCRdb table, and some are missing; sequencing was by immunoSEQ multiplex PCR. The sample has 200,000 or so clones; 65% to 85% are singletons. The sequencing sample was made of PBMCs. These receptors were taken from a man between 25 and 39 years old in good health and CMV-seronegative.

This clone has only a few counts. The chain combines TRBV21-1 with TRBJ1-1. TRBV21-1 is a known pseudogene. The CDR3 runs 17 residues. The CDR3 protein is CASSHPRRDGMNTEAFF. The CDR3 DNA sequence: TGTGCCAGCAGCCACCCCCGGAGGGATGGGATGAACACTGAAGCTTTCTTT.

V is TRBV5-6 and J is TRBJ1-3, with 8 nucleotides matching TRBD1. CDR1 is SGHDT, CDR2 YYEEEE, per germline. The CDR3 totals 15 residues. Trimming took 5 bases from V and 1 from J; bases not matched to a gene: 5. This CDR3 reads CASSYGQGSGNTIYF. The CDR3 DNA is TGTGCCAGCAGTTATGGACAGGGATCTGGAAACACCATATATTTT.

The chain is built from TRBV9 and TRBJ1-3; D perhaps matches TRBD1 (6 bases). This CDR3 has 15 amino acids. The germline V and J ends were trimmed by 4 bases and 0 bases, with 11 bases remaining between them. Germline CDR1 SGDLS, CDR2 YYNGEE. The CDR3 loop is CASSPTGSSGNTIYF. Written as DNA, the CDR3 is TGTGCCAGCAGCCCTACAGGGAGCTCTGGAAACACCATATATTTT.

The rearrangement joins TRBV5-6 to TRBJ1-4, with D perhaps TRBD1 (6 bases). From germline, CDR1 is SGHDT and CDR2 YYEEEE. The V and J ends lost 4 bases and 8 bases respectively, with 18 bases between them. The CDR3 loop spans 15 amino acids. DNA for the CDR3: TGTGCCAGCAGCCTAATGACAGGACTGGGAGAAAAACTGTTTTTT. The encoded protein is CASSLMTGLGEKLFF.

Only a few counts were recorded for this clone. The chain is built from TRBV2 and TRBJ2-7; perhaps TRBD2 as D (5 bases). Germline CDR1 SNHLY, CDR2 FYNNEI. The CDR3 has 13 residues. Trimming removed 4 bases from V and 6 bases from J, with 13 bases in between. In nucleotides, the CDR3 is TGTGCCAGCAGTGCGCGTGTGGCGGGCGAGCAGTACTTC. Its translation: CASSARVAGEQYF.

V is TRBV7-8 and J is TRBJ2-1, with D unclear. Trimming cost V 1 base and J 10 bases, with 11 bases left between them. Germline assignment: CDR1 SGHVS and CDR2 FQNEAQ. The CDR3 runs to 13 residues. CDR3 sequence: CASSLGVRGEQFF. CDR3 in DNA: TGTGCCAGCAGCTTAGGGGTCCGCGGCGAGCAGTTCTTC.

The chain uses TRBV2 and TRBJ2-3, with 14 bases aligning to TRBD2. V was clipped by 6 bases and J by 0 bases; unmatched bases: 5. Germline loops: CDR1 SNHLY, CDR2 FYNNEI. The CDR3 is 17 amino acids. The CDR3 region is CASSGLAGGPSTDTQYF. In DNA form, the CDR3 reads TGTGCCAGCAGCGGACTAGCGGGAGGACCCAGCACAGATACGCAGTATTTT.

This clone was seen only once. This sequence joins TRBV28 and TRBJ1-2; D is ambiguous. Germline loops: CDR1 MDHEN, CDR2 SYDVKM. Deletions cut 7 bases from V and 4 bases from J, with 10 bases between. The CDR3 extends over 12 amino acids. As DNA, the CDR3 is TGTGCCAGCAAACGGAGCAGCTATGGCTACACCTTC. Translation: CASKRSSYGYTF.

Of note for this clone: The junction departs from germline at one end; a sequencing error may be responsible. The rearrangement uses TRBV27 and TRBJ2-5, with a tentative D call TRBD1 (5 bases). Germline lookup yields CDR1 MNHEY and CDR2 SMNVEV (reference sequence). CDR3 length: 14 residues. CDR3 bases: TGTGCCAGCAGTTTAGGGGCCATCCAAGAGGCCCAGTACTTC. It specifies CASSLGAIQEAQYF.

The J gene is TRBJ2-7, the V gene TRBV27; D is perhaps TRBD1 (5 bases). CDR1 MNHEY and CDR2 SMNVEV come from the germline V gene (reference sequence). The CDR3 consists of 15 residues. V was shortened by 5 bases and J by 0 bases, with 14 bases between the two germline ends. CDR3 loop: CASSASQGISYEQYF. CDR3 coding DNA: TGTGCCAGCAGTGCCTCCCAGGGCATCTCCTACGAGCAGTACTTC.

The V and J genes are TRBV6-5 and TRBJ2-5; 7 bases are shared with TRBD2. Germline loops: CDR1 MNHEY, CDR2 SVGAGI. V shed 5 bases, J shed 3 bases, and the junction held 9 bases outside the gene matches. The CDR3 has 15 residues. CDR3: CASSPDGAGKETQYF. In nucleotides, the CDR3 is TGTGCCAGCAGTCCCGATGGAGCGGGGAAAGAGACCCAGTACTTC.

V and J are TRBV4-3 and TRBJ1-6, with 9 bases fitting TRBD1. V lost 2 bases and J lost 10; bases outside the gene matches: 9. In germline, CDR1 is LGHNA, CDR2 YSLEER. The CDR3 is made up of 16 amino acids. CDR3 sequence: CASSQNRTGVLSPLHF. The CDR3 coding sequence is TGCGCCAGCAGCCAAAATAGGACAGGGGTTTTGTCACCCCTCCACTTT.

This rearrangement joins TRBV5-6 to TRBJ1-1, with a weak D call TRBD1 (5 bases). This CDR3 has 16 residues. V was cut by 4 bases and J by 0 bases, with 16 bases left in between. In germline, CDR1 is SGHDT, CDR2 YYEEEE. The CDR3 DNA reads as TGTGCCAGCAGCCCTCTTGGGGGGGAGATGAACACTGAAGCTTTCTTT. Residues: CASSPLGGEMNTEAFF.

V usage is TRBV9 and J usage is TRBJ2-5; 7 nucleotides agree with TRBD2. The CDR3 totals 14 residues. Per the germline V gene, CDR1 is SGDLS and CDR2 is YYNGEE. Trimming cost V 2 bases and J 3 bases; bases outside gene matches: 4. The CDR3 region has the DNA TGTGCCAGCAGCGTTCAGGGAGGGAAAGAGACCCAGTACTTC. It translates to CASSVQGGKETQYF.

This sequence joins TRBV25-1 and TRBJ1-3; D is uncertain. From germline, CDR1 is MGHDK and CDR2 SYGVNS. V lost 3 bases to trimming and J lost 4 bases, with 13 bases between them. This CDR3 has 15 amino acids. CDR3 DNA sequence: TGTGCCAGCAGTGACAAAGTTTCGGGGGGAAACACCATATATTTT. Its protein is CASSDKVSGGNTIYF. Full variable domain (rest looked up from reference TRBV25-1 and TRBJ1-3): EADIYQTPRYLVIGTGKKITLECSQTMGHDKMYWYQQDPGMELHLIHYSYGVNSTEKGDLSSESTVSRIRTEHFPLTLESARPSHTSQYLCASSDKVSGGNTIYFGEGSWLTVV.

This chain joins TRBV7-9 and TRBJ2-5; possibly TRBD2 for D (5 bases). Germline lookup yields CDR1 SEHNR and CDR2 FQNEAQ (reference sequence). V gave up 1 base and J gave up 10 bases, with 19 bases separating them. CDR3 length: 15 residues. CDR3 in amino acids: CASSLGAVTTEVQYF. The CDR3 DNA sequence: TGTGCCAGCAGCTTAGGCGCCGTGACGACGGAGGTCCAGTACTTC.

The rearrangement links TRBV28 to TRBJ2-1; D remains ambiguous. This CDR3 has 13 amino acids. V lost 6 bases, J lost 4 bases, and 10 bases lay in between. Germline V gene lookup returns CDR1 MDHEN and CDR2 SYDVKM. CDR3 sequence: CASSPSFYNEQFF. DNA for the CDR3: TGTGCCAGCAGCCCCTCCTTTTACAATGAGCAGTTCTTC.

This clone has only one observation. This chain uses TRBV5-1 with TRBJ2-5, with TRBD2 identical over 8 bases. V trimming: 0 bases; J trimming: 5 bases; junction bases outside the gene matches: 6. Germline values: CDR1 SGHRS, CDR2 YFSETQ. The CDR3 runs 15 residues. The CDR3 loop reads CASSLAPGGAETQYF. The CDR3, as DNA: TGCGCCAGCAGCTTGGCCCCGGGGGGGGCGGAGACCCAGTACTTC.

Only one count was recorded for this clone. The chain couples TRBV2 to TRBJ1-2; 11 bases are shared with TRBD1. CDR3 length equals 15 residues. V lost 4 bases to trimming and J lost 5 bases; unmatched junction nucleotides: 6. CDR1 is SNHLY, CDR2 FYNNEI, per germline. The CDR3 DNA sequence: TGTGCCAGCAGTGGGGACAGGGGGGCTTGGTATGGCTACACCTTC. This translates into CASSGDRGAWYGYTF.

The rearrangement uses TRBV28 and TRBJ2-7, with D possibly matching TRBD1 (6 bases). V lost 10 bases, J lost 0 bases, and 13 bases lay in between. The CDR3 length is 13 residues. Germline CDR1 reads MDHEN; CDR2 reads SYDVKM. The CDR3 DNA sequence: TGTGCCACCGTTGGGGACACCTCCTACGAGCAGTACTTC. This translates into CATVGDTSYEQYF.

The rearrangement joins TRBV28 to TRBJ1-2, with 9 nucleotides matching TRBD1. Germline values: CDR1 MDHEN, CDR2 SYDVKM. J gave up 5 bases and V 5 bases, and 12 bases lay outside the gene matches. The CDR3 extends over 16 amino acids. CDR3 residues: CASSPWTGDDFYGYTF. DNA for the CDR3: TGTGCCAGCAGTCCGTGGACAGGGGATGACTTTTATGGCTACACCTTC.

This chain links TRBV29-1 with TRBJ1-3, with 10 bases identical to TRBD1. The CDR3 runs to 16 residues. The J segment lost 1 base and the V segment lost 5 bases, leaving 8 bases of the junction unmatched. Germline CDR1 is SQVTM and CDR2 is ANQGSEA. CDR3: CSVTRTGGPSGNTIYF. The CDR3 DNA reads TGCAGCGTTACCCGGACAGGGGGTCCTTCTGGAAACACCATATATTTT.

This clone was found a few times. The V call is TRBV28, the J call TRBJ2-7; the match to TRBD1 covers 7 bases. The V segment lost 1 base and the J segment 2 bases; nucleotides outside the gene matches: 11. The V gene's germline CDR1 is MDHEN and CDR2 SYDVKM. This CDR3 comprises 17 residues. The CDR3 nucleotides read TGTGCCAGCAGTTTATCCCATGGACAGGTCAAGACCTACGAGCAGTACTTC. Protein product: CASSLSHGQVKTYEQYF.

The chain joins TRBV28 to TRBJ2-5, with D uncertain. Germline CDR1 and CDR2: MDHEN and SYDVKM. This CDR3 is built from 13 residues. Trimming removed 6 bases at V and 5 bases at J, with 13 bases between. The CDR3 coding sequence is TGTGCCAGCAGCCCCTCCTCACGGGAGACCCAGTACTTC. This encodes CASSPSSRETQYF.

The gene calls are TRBV19 and TRBJ2-7; D is possibly TRBD1 (5 bases). The CDR3 is made up of 14 amino acids. The germline V gene has CDR1 LNHDA and CDR2 SQIVND (reference sequence). V lost 6 bases, J lost 0 bases, and 12 bases lay in between. CDR3 sequence reads: CASSLDSVSYEQYF. CDR3 coding DNA: TGTGCCAGTAGCCTAGACAGTGTCTCCTACGAGCAGTACTTC.

The chain links TRBV7-9 to TRBJ1-4; D unclear. V shed 3 bases and J shed 6 bases, with 8 bases lying between them. CDR3 length equals 13 residues. Germline-derived CDR1 and CDR2 are SEHNR and FQNEAQ (reference sequence). The CDR3 coding sequence is TGTGCCAGCAGCTTGCTCGAGTATGAAAAACTGTTTTTT. Its translation is CASSLLEYEKLFF.

V usage is TRBV15 and J usage is TRBJ2-3; TRBD1 aligns across 7 bases. This CDR3 comprises 15 residues. The germline gives CDR1 LNHNV, CDR2 YYDKDF (reference sequence). With V trimmed by 9 bases and J by 0 bases, 9 bases remained unmatched. CDR3 coding DNA: TGTGCCACGAGCGACAGGGTTCAAAGCACAGATACGCAGTATTTT. Residues: CATSDRVQSTDTQYF.

This chain connects TRBV6-6 to TRBJ2-7, with a possible D match to TRBD1 (5 bases). Germline V gene lookup returns CDR1 MNHNY and CDR2 SVGAGI (reference sequence). Trimming took off 4 bases at V and 5 bases at J, with 18 bases between the two ends. The length of the CDR3 is 15 residues. The CDR3 loop is CASSSPEREGDEQYF. The CDR3 DNA reads as TGTGCCAGCAGTTCTCCGGAAAGGGAAGGGGACGAGCAGTACTTC.

This sequence joins TRBV21-1 and TRBJ2-1; whether TRBD2, the table's D call, matches the DNA was not checked. TRBV21-1 is a recognized pseudogene. This CDR3 has 15 residues. The chain's CDR3 is CASSMLRSSYNEQFF. Here the CDR3 DNA reads TGTGCCAGCAGCATGCTTAGGAGCTCCTACAATGAGCAGTTCTTC.

The CDR3, as DNA: TGTGCCAGCAGTGCGGCCCACGGGCGGGGGAACTATGGCTACACCTTC. It encodes CASSAAHGRGNYGYTF. The V and J genes are TRBV6-1 and TRBJ1-2, with D tentatively TRBD1 (5 bases). Germline assignment: CDR1 MNHNS and CDR2 SASEGT. The CDR3 runs 16 residues. V was trimmed by 4 bases and J by 2 bases, leaving 17 bases between them.

The chain combines TRBV19 with TRBJ2-7; 7 bases match TRBD1. The ends lost 3 bases at V and 5 bases at J; junction bases unmatched: 4. The CDR3 has 13 residues. Germline V gene sequence: CDR1 LNHDA, CDR2 SQIVND (reference sequence). The CDR3 DNA reads as TGTGCCAGTAGTATTCGCGACAGGGACGAGCAGTACTTC. Translation: CASSIRDRDEQYF.